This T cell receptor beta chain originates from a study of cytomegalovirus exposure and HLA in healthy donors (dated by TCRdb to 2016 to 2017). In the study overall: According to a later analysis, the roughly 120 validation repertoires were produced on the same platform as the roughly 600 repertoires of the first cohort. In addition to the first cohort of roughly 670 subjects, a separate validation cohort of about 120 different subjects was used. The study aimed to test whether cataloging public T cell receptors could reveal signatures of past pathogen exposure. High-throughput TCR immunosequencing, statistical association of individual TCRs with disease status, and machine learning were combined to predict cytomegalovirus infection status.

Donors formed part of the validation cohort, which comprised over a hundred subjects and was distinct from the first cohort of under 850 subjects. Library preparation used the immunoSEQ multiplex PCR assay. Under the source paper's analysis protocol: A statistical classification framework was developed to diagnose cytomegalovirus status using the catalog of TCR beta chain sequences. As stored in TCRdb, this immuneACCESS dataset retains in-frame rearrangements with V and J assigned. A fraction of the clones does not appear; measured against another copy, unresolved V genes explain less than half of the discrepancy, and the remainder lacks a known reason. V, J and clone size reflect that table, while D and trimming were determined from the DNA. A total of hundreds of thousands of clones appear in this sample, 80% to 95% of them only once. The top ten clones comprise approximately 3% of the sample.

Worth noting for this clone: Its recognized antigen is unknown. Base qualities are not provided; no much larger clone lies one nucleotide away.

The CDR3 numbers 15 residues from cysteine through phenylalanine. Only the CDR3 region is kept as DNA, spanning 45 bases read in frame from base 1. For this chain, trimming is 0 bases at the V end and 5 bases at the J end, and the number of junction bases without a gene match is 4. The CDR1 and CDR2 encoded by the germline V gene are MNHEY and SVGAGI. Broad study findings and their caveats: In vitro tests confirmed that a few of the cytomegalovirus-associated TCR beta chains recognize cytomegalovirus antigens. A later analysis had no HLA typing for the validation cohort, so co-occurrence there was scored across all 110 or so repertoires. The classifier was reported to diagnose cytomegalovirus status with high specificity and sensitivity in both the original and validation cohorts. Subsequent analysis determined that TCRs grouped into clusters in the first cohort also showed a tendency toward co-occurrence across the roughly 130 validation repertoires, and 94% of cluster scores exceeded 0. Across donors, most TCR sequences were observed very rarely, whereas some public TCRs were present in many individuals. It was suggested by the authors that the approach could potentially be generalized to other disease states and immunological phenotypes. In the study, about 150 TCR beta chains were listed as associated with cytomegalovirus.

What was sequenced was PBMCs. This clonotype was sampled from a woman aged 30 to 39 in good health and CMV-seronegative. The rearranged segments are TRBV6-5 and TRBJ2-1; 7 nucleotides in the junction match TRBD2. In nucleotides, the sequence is TGTGCCAGCAGTTACTCCACGGGAGGTAACAATGAGCAGTTCTTC. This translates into CASSYSTGGNNEQFF.